Listed below are T cell receptor beta chains from one sample, sequenced in a study of T cells after yellow fever vaccination. Each CDR3 protein gets one entry after TCRdb re-called the 5' RACE reads with MiXCR. This sample has about 260,000 distinct CDR3 sequences; roughly 5.2% occur once, and the top ten carry about 3.5%. The material was CD4+ T cells sorted from PBMCs, obtained on the day of the yellow fever booster vaccination. These receptors came from a man between 18 and 29 years old who received the YFV17D yellow fever vaccine. Both conserved end residues are part of each CDR3. The D gene is left open where the match is weak. Part of the rows lack a size; the others show once, few, many or a class for expanded clones.

D: -
J: TRBJ1-3
V: TRBV19
size: many
DNA: TGTGCCTGCAGGATTCAGGTCTCTGGAAACACCATATATTTT
CDR3: CACRIQVSGNTIYF

D: TRBD1
J: TRBJ2-4
V: TRBV6-2/TRBV6-3
size: -
DNA: TGTGCCAGCAGTACCCGGGACAGGCCGGGGGCCAAAAACATTCAGTACTTC
CDR3: CASSTRDRPGAKNIQYF

D: -
J: TRBJ2-5
V: TRBV7-2
size: -
DNA: TGTGCCAGCAGCACCGTCCGGTCCTCTCAAGAGACCCAGTACTTC
CDR3: CASSTVRSSQETQYF

D: -
J: TRBJ1-1
V: TRBV10-3
size: few
DNA: TGTGCCATCAGTGAGTTCATAGCGGGGGGGAACACTGAAGCTTTCTTT
CDR3: CAISEFIAGGNTEAFF

D: TRBD2
J: TRBJ2-7
V: TRBV4-3
size: few
DNA: TGCGCCAGCAGAAAAGAGGTAGCGGGGAGCTACGAGCAGTACTTC
CDR3: CASRKEVAGSYEQYF

D: -
J: TRBJ1-1
V: TRBV10-3
size: many
DNA: TGTGCCATCAGTGAGGTCGGAGCGAAACCCACTGAAGCTTTCTTT
CDR3: CAISEVGAKPTEAFF

D: TRBD1
J: TRBJ2-2
V: TRBV9
size: many
DNA: TGTGCCAGCAGCGTGGGACAGGTGGGCACCGGGGAGCTGTTTTTT
CDR3: CASSVGQVGTGELFF

D: TRBD2
J: TRBJ2-1
V: TRBV11-3
size: -
DNA: TGTGCCAGCAGCTTAGATGGCCCCCTAGCGGGGGGTTACAATGAGCAGTTCTTC
CDR3: CASSLDGPLAGGYNEQFF

D: -
J: TRBJ2-6
V: TRBV20-1
size: few
DNA: TGCAGTGCTAGAGACAGGGGTTCCGGGGCCAACGTCCTGACTTTC
CDR3: CSARDRGSGANVLTF

D: -
J: TRBJ1-4
V: TRBV7-8
size: few
DNA: TGTGCCAGCAGCTTAAGAGGCTCGACGAGGGAAAAACTGTTTTTT
CDR3: CASSLRGSTREKLFF

D: -
J: TRBJ2-1
V: TRBV7-6
size: few
DNA: TGTGCCAGCAGCTTAGCGCCACAGGGAGGGTATGAGCAGTTCTTC
CDR3: CASSLAPQGGYEQFF

D: -
J: TRBJ2-3
V: TRBV2
size: many
DNA: TGTGCCAGCAGACGGCCGGGGCCAGATACGCAGTATTTT
CDR3: CASRRPGPDTQYF

D: TRBD1
J: TRBJ1-6
V: TRBV6-2/TRBV6-3
size: -
DNA: TGTGCGACGGGACAGCCTAATTCACCCCTCCACTTT
CDR3: CATGQPNSPLHF

D: -
J: TRBJ2-6
V: TRBV29-1
size: -
DNA: TGCAGCGTTGAAGGAGGAACTAACTCTGGGGCCAACGTCCTGACTTTC
CDR3: CSVEGGTNSGANVLTF

D: -
J: TRBJ2-3
V: TRBV7-3
size: -
DNA: TGTGCCAGCAGCCCCGGGACGCCCTCAGATACGCAGTATTTT
CDR3: CASSPGTPSDTQYF

D: TRBD1
J: TRBJ1-6
V: TRBV18
size: -
DNA: TGTGCCAGCTCAGCTGACAGGGGATCACCCCTCCACTTT
CDR3: CASSADRGSPLHF

D: -
J: TRBJ2-7
V: TRBV6-2/TRBV6-3
size: -
DNA: TGTGCCAGCAGCGCGCCAGCGGGCGAGCAGTACTTC
CDR3: CASSAPAGEQYF

D: -
J: TRBJ2-7
V: TRBV7-6
size: few
DNA: TGTGCCAGCAGCCCTATACAGGGGGGGGCCTACGAGCAGTACTTC
CDR3: CASSPIQGGAYEQYF

D: -
J: TRBJ1-2
V: TRBV4-1
size: -
DNA: TGCGCCAGCAGCCAAGAAGTTAGGGGGAACTTTAACTATGGCTACACCTTC
CDR3: CASSQEVRGNFNYGYTF

D: -
J: TRBJ2-2
V: TRBV28
size: -
DNA: TGTGCCAGCAGTTTCCCAGGGTGGGGAACCGGGGAGCTGTTTTTT
CDR3: CASSFPGWGTGELFF

D: -
J: TRBJ2-7
V: TRBV5-5
size: -
DNA: TGTGCCAGCAGCACGAACAGGGCCTTTAGGTACGAGCAGTACTTC
CDR3: CASSTNRAFRYEQYF

D: -
J: TRBJ2-3
V: TRBV28
size: many
DNA: TGTGCCAGCAGTTTATCTCCCAGGGGAAAAGATACGCAGTATTTT
CDR3: CASSLSPRGKDTQYF

D: TRBD2
J: TRBJ2-1
V: TRBV5-1
size: -
DNA: TGCGCCAGCAGCTTCTCCCGTTCGTCGCGGGGGGCCAATGAGCAGTTCTTC
CDR3: CASSFSRSSRGANEQFF

D: TRBD2
J: TRBJ2-7
V: TRBV12-3/TRBV12-4
size: -
DNA: TGTGCCAGCAGTATATGGCTGGGGGGGGCCTACGAGCAGTACTTC
CDR3: CASSIWLGGAYEQYF

D: TRBD1
J: TRBJ1-1
V: TRBV6-5
size: many
DNA: TGTGCCAGCAGTTACAGCGGGACAGTGAACACTGAAGCTTTCTTT
CDR3: CASSYSGTVNTEAFF

D: -
J: TRBJ1-4
V: TRBV4-1
size: -
DNA: TGCGCCAGCAGCCAAGAAGGGACATCTCTTAAAAAACTGTTTTTT
CDR3: CASSQEGTSLKKLFF

D: TRBD2
J: TRBJ2-1
V: TRBV20-1
size: many
DNA: TGCAGTGCTCCGCGGAGTAGCGGGATCAATGAGCAGTTCTTC
CDR3: CSAPRSSGINEQFF

D: -
J: TRBJ1-4
V: TRBV20-1
size: few
DNA: TGCAGTGCTAGTGACAGTACAACTAATGAAAAACTGTTTTTT
CDR3: CSASDSTTNEKLFF

D: TRBD1
J: TRBJ2-3
V: TRBV11-2
size: -
DNA: TGTGCCAGCAGCTTACACAGGGGGGCGTGGACAGATACGCAGTATTTT
CDR3: CASSLHRGAWTDTQYF

D: -
J: TRBJ1-3
V: TRBV5-5
size: -
DNA: TGTGCCAGCAGCTTGGTCGATGTAAGGGACGGAAACACCATATATTTT
CDR3: CASSLVDVRDGNTIYF

D: TRBD2
J: TRBJ2-3
V: TRBV27
size: many
DNA: TGTGCCAGCAGTTTAAGGCTAGCGGGGGCAGATACGCAGTATTTT
CDR3: CASSLRLAGADTQYF

D: TRBD2
J: TRBJ2-1
V: TRBV20-1
size: many
DNA: TGCAGTGCCCAGCGGGAATACAATGAGCAGTTCTTC
CDR3: CSAQREYNEQFF

D: -
J: TRBJ2-1
V: TRBV7-3
size: few
DNA: TGTGCCAGCAGGGTAAAGGCCTACAATGAGCAGTTCTTC
CDR3: CASRVKAYNEQFF

D: -
J: TRBJ1-2
V: TRBV7-9
size: -
DNA: TGTGCCAGCAGCTTAGATGATAAGAGCTACACCTTC
CDR3: CASSLDDKSYTF

D: TRBD2
J: TRBJ2-2
V: TRBV5-1
size: many
DNA: TGCGCCAGCAGCTCAGGGACTAGCGATATCGGGGAGCTGTTTTTT
CDR3: CASSSGTSDIGELFF

D: TRBD2
J: TRBJ2-1
V: TRBV12-3/TRBV12-4
size: many
DNA: TGTGCCAGCAGTTTGGGACTAAAGGGTGAGCAGTTCTTC
CDR3: CASSLGLKGEQFF

D: TRBD1
J: TRBJ2-5
V: TRBV6-6
size: many
DNA: TGTGCCAGCAGCGCGCGACGGGACAGGGGGCTTCCGGAGACCCAGTACTTC
CDR3: CASSARRDRGLPETQYF

D: -
J: TRBJ1-1
V: TRBV6-5
size: -
DNA: TGTGCCAGCAGTTACTACCCCGGTCGGGGCACTGAAGCTTTCTTT
CDR3: CASSYYPGRGTEAFF

D: -
J: TRBJ2-5
V: TRBV4-3
size: many
DNA: TGCGCCAGCTCGGACCGTGCTCAAGAGACCCAGTACTTC
CDR3: CASSDRAQETQYF

D: -
J: TRBJ1-1
V: TRBV20-1
size: -
DNA: TGCAGTGCTTACAGGTTTTGGAACACTGAAGCTTTCTTT
CDR3: CSAYRFWNTEAFF

D: -
J: TRBJ1-5
V: TRBV6-5
size: -
DNA: TGTGCCAGCAGTTATTACCGGGATCAGCCCCAGCATTTT
CDR3: CASSYYRDQPQHF

D: -
J: TRBJ2-1
V: TRBV7-2
size: few
DNA: TGTGCCAGCAGCTTTCCTGGATATGAGCAGTTCTTC
CDR3: CASSFPGYEQFF

D: TRBD1
J: TRBJ1-1
V: TRBV24-1
size: few
DNA: TGTGCCACCAGTGACCACATGACAGGGAAGGGAGCTTTCTTT
CDR3: CATSDHMTGKGAFF

D: TRBD1
J: TRBJ1-5
V: TRBV6-5
size: many
DNA: TGTGCCAGCAGTTTGGGGACAGGGAGTCAGCCCCAGCATTTT
CDR3: CASSLGTGSQPQHF

D: TRBD1
J: TRBJ1-1
V: TRBV7-9
size: few
DNA: TGTGCCAGCAACGGACAGGGAACCTCTGAAGCTTTCTTT
CDR3: CASNGQGTSEAFF

D: -
J: TRBJ1-4
V: TRBV20-1
size: -
DNA: TGCAGTTCTCGAGTGACTACTAATGAAAAACTGTTTTTT
CDR3: CSSRVTTNEKLFF

D: -
J: TRBJ2-5
V: TRBV9
size: few
DNA: TGTGCCAGCAGCGTAGATAACCCAGCGGGTTCAGAGACCCAGTACTTC
CDR3: CASSVDNPAGSETQYF

D: -
J: TRBJ1-1
V: TRBV4-3
size: many
DNA: TGCGCCAGCAGCCAAGATGCTCGGGGGGGCGCGGGGACTGAAGCTTTCTTT
CDR3: CASSQDARGGAGTEAFF

D: -
J: TRBJ2-3
V: TRBV30
size: many
DNA: TGTGCCTGGAGTGTACCAAACACAGATACGCAGTATTTT
CDR3: CAWSVPNTDTQYF